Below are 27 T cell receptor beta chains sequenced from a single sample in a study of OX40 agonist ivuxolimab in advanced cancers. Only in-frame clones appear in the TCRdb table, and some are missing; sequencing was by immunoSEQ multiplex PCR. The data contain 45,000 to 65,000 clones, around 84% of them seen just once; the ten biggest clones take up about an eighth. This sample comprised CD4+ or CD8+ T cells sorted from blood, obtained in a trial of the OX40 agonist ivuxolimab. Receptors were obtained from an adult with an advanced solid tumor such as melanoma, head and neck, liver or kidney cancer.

CDR3 sequence: CASTLAGGTNEQFF. The CDR3 DNA sequence: TGTGCCAGCACTCTAGCGGGAGGGACCAATGAGCAGTTCTTC. This rearrangement joins TRBV6-6 to TRBJ2-1; 12 bases are shared with TRBD2. The CDR3 runs to 14 residues. Germline V gene lookup returns CDR1 MNHNY and CDR2 SVGAGI (reference sequence). Trimming at V came to 7 bases and at J to 6 bases, leaving 4 bases not matched to a gene.

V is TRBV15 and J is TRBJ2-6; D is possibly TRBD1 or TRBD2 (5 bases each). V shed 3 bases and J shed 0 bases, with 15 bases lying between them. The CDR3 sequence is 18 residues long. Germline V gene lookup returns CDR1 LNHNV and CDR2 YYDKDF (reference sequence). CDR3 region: CATSSTGTGPSGANVLTF. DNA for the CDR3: TGTGCCACCAGCAGCACCGGGACGGGGCCCTCTGGGGCCAACGTCCTGACTTTC.

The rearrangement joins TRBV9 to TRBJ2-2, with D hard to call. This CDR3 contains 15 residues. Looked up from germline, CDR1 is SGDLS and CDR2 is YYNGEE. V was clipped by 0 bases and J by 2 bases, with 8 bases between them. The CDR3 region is CASSVVSGNTGELFF. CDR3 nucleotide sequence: TGTGCCAGCAGCGTAGTGTCAGGTAACACCGGGGAGCTGTTTTTT.

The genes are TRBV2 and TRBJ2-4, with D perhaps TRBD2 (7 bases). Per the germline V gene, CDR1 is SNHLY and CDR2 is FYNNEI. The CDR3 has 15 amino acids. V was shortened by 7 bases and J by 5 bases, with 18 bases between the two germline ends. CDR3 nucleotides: TGTGCCAGCAATAAGGGAGGGGGTTTTGAAAACATTCAGTACTTC. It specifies CASNKGGGFENIQYF.

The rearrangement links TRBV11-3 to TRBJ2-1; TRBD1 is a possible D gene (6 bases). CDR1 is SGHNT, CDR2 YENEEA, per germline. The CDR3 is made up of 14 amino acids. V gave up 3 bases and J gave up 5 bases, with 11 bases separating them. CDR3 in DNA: TGTGCCAGCAGCTTGGAACAGGGAGACAATGAGCAGTTCTTC. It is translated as CASSLEQGDNEQFF.

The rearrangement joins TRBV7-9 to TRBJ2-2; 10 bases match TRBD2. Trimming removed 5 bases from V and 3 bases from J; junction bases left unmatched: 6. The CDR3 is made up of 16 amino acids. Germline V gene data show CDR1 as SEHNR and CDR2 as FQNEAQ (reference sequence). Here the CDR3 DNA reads TGTGCCAGCAGCGAGAAGCGGGAGGGCTACACCGGGGAGCTGTTTTTT. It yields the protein CASSEKREGYTGELFF. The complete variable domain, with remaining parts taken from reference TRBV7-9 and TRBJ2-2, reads DTGVSQNPRHKITKRGQNVTFRCDPISEHNRLYWYRQTLGQGPEFLTYFQNEAQLEKSRLLSDRFSAERPKGSFSTLEIQRTEQGDSAMYLCASSEKREGYTGELFFGEGSRLTVL.

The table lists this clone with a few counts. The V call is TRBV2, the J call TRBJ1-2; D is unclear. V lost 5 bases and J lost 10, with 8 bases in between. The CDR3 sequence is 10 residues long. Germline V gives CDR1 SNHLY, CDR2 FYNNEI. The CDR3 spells CASSRSDYTF. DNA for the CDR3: TGTGCCAGCAGTAGGTCGGACTACACCTTC.

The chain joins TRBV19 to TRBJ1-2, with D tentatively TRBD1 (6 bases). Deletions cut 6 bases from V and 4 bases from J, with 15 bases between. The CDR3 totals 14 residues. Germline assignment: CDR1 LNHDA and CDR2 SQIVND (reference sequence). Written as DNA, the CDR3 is TGTGCCAGTAGGGTCACACAGGGCACCTATGGCTACACCTTC. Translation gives CASRVTQGTYGYTF.

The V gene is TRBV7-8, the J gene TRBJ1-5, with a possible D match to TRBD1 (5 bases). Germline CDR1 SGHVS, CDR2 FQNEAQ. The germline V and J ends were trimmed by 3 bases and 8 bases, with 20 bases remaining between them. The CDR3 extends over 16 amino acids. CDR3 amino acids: CASSFSRRQQAEPQHF. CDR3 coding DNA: TGTGCCAGCAGCTTTTCCCGGAGACAGCAAGCGGAGCCCCAGCATTTT.

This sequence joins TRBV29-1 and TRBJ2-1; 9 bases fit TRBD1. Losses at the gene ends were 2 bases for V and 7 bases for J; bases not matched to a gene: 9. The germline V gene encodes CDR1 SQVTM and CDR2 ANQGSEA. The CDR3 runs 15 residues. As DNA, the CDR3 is TGCAGCGTTGAACCAGGACAGGGGATCATGAATGAGCAGTTCTTC. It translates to CSVEPGQGIMNEQFF.

Written as DNA, the CDR3 is TGTGCCAGCAGCCCCGGTGGGCTAGCGGGAGTCGCGGGGGAGACCCAGTACTTC. Translated, it gives CASSPGGLAGVAGETQYF. V usage is TRBV4-2 and J usage is TRBJ2-5; 10 bases match TRBD2. There are 18 residues in the CDR3. Losses at the gene ends were 4 bases for V and 5 bases for J; bases not matched to a gene: 16. Germline values: CDR1 LGHNA, CDR2 YNFKEQ.

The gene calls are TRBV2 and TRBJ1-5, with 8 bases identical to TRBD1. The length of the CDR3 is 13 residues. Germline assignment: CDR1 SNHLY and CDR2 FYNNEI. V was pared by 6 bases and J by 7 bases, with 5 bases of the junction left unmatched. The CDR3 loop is CASSPGGEQPQHF. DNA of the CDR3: TGTGCCAGCAGCCCAGGGGGCGAACAGCCCCAGCATTTT.

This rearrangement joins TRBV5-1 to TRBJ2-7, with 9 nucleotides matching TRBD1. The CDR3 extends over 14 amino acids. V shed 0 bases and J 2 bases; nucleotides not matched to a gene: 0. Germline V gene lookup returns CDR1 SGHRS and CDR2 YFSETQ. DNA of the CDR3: TGCGCCAGCAGCTTGGGGACAGGGGCCTACGAGCAGTACTTC. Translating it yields CASSLGTGAYEQYF. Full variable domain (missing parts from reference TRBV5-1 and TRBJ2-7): KAGVTQTPRYLIKTRGQQVTLSCSPISGHRSVSWYQQTPGQGLQFLFEYFSETQRNKGNFPGRFSGRQFSNSRSEMNVSTLELGDSALYLCASSLGTGAYEQYFGPGTRLTVT.

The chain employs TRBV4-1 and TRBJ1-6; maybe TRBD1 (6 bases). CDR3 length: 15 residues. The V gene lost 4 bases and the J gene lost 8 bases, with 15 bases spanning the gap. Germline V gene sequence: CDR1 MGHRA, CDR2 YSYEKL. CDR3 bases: TGCGCCAGCAGCCGCATAAGGGACACAGATTCACCCCTCCACTTT. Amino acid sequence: CASSRIRDTDSPLHF.

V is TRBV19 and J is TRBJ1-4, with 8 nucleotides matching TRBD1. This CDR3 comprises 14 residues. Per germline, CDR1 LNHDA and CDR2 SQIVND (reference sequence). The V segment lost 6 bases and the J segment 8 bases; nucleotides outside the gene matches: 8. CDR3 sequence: CASRRTGNAEKLFF. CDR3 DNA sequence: TGTGCCAGTAGGCGGACAGGGAATGCCGAAAAACTGTTTTTT.

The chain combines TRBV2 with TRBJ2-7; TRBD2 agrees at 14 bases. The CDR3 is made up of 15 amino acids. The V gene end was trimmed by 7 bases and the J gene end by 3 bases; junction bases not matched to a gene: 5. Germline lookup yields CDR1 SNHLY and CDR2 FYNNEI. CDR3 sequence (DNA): TGTGCCAGCACCCAGACTAGCGGGAGGGGCTACGAGCAGTACTTC. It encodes CASTQTSGRGYEQYF. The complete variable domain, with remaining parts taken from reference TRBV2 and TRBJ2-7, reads EPEVTQTPSHQVTQMGQEVILRCVPISNHLYFYWYRQILGQKVEFLVSFYNNEISEKSEIFDDQFSVERPDGSNFTLKIRSTKLEDSAMYFCASTQTSGRGYEQYFGPGTRLTVT.

The CDR3 loop reads CASSLWGQSTDTQYF. For the CDR3, the DNA is TGTGCCAGCAGTTTATGGGGACAGAGCACAGATACGCAGTATTTT. The chain is built from TRBV27 and TRBJ2-3; 7 nucleotides line up with TRBD1. Germline CDR1 is MNHEY and CDR2 is SMNVEV (reference sequence). The J segment lost 0 bases and the V segment lost 1 base, leaving 1 base of the junction unmatched. The CDR3 runs to 15 residues.

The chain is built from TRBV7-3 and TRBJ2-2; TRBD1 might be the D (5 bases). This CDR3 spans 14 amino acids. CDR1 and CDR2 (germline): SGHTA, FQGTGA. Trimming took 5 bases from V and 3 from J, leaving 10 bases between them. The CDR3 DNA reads TGTGCCAGCAGCCCGAGCAGGGACACCGGGGAGCTGTTTTTT. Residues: CASSPSRDTGELFF. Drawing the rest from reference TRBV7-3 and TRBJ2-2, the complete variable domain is GAGVSQTPSNKVTEKGKYVELRCDPISGHTALYWYRQSLGQGPEFLIYFQGTGAADDSGLPNDRFFAVRPEGSVSTLKIQRTERGDSAVYLCASSPSRDTGELFFGEGSRLTVL.

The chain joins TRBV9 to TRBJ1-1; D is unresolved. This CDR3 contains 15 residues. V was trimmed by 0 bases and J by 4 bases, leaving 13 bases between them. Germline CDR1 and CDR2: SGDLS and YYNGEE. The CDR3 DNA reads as TGTGCCAGCAGCGTAGGAACGCCGGGAATCACTGAAGCTTTCTTT. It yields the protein CASSVGTPGITEAFF.

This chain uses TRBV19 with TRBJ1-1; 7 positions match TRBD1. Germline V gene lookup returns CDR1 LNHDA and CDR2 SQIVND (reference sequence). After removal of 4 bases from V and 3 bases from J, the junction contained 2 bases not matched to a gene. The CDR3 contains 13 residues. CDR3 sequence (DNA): TGTGCCAGTAGTACCACAGGGGACACTGAAGCTTTCTTT. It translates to CASSTTGDTEAFF.

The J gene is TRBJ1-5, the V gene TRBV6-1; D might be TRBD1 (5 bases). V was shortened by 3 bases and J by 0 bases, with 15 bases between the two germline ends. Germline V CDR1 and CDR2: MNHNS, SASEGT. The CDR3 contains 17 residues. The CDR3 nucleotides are TGTGCCAGCAGTGAGAGGGGTAGGGGAGCTAGCAATCAGCCCCAGCATTTT. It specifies CASSERGRGASNQPQHF.

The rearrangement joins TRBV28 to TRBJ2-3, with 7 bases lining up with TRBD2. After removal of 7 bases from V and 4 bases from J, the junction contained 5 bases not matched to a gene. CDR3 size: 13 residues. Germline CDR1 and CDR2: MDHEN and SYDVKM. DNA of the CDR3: TGTGCCAGCATCGCGGGAGTGCCAGATACGCAGTATTTT. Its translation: CASIAGVPDTQYF. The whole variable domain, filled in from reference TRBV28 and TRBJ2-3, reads DVKVTQSSRYLVKRTGEKVFLECVQDMDHENMFWYRQDPGLGLRLIYFSYDVKMKEKGDIPEGYSVSREKKERFSLILESASTNQTSMYLCASIAGVPDTQYFGPGTRLTVL.

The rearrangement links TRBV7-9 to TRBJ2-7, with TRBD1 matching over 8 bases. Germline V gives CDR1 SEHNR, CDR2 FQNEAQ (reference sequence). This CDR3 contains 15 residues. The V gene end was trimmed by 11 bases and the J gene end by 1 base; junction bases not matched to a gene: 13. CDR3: CADRGVGGKSYEQYF. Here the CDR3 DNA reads TGTGCCGACAGGGGTGTGGGAGGTAAGTCCTACGAGCAGTACTTC.

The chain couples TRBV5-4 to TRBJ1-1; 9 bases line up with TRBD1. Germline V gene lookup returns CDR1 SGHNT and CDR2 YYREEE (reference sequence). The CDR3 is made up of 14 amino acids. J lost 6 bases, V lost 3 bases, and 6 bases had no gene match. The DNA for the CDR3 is TGTGCCAGCAGCTCGGGACAGGGTGCCTCTGAAGCTTTCTTT. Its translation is CASSSGQGASEAFF.

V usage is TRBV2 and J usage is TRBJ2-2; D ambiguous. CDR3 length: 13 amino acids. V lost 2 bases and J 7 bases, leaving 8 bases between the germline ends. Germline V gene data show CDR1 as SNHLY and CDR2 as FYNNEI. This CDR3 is CASSESGYGELFF. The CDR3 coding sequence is TGTGCCAGCAGTGAATCTGGGTACGGGGAGCTGTTTTTT.

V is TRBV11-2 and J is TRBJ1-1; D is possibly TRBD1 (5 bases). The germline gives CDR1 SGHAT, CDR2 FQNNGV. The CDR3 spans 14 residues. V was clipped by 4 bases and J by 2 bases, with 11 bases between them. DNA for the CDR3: TGTGCCAGCAGCTGGTCTCGGGGCAACACTGAAGCTTTCTTT. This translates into CASSWSRGNTEAFF. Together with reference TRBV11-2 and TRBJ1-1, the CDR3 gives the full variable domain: EAGVAQSPRYKIIEKRQSVAFWCNPISGHATLYWYQQILGQGPKLLIQFQNNGVVDDSQLPKDRFSAERLKGVDSTLKIQPAKLEDSAVYLCASSWSRGNTEAFFGQGTRLTVV.

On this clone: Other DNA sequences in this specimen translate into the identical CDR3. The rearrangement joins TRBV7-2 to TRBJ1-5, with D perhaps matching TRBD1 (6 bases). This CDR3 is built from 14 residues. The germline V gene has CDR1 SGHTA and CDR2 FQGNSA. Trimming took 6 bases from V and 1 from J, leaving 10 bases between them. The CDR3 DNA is TGTGCCAGCAGTCCCCAGGGGAGCAATCAGCCCCAGCATTTT. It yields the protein CASSPQGSNQPQHF. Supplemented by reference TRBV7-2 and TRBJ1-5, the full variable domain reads GAGVSQSPSNKVTEKGKDVELRCDPISGHTALYWYRQSLGQGLEFLIYFQGNSAPDKSGLPSDRFSAERTGGSVSTLTIQRTQQEDSAVYLCASSPQGSNQPQHFGDGTRLSIL.